These T cell receptor beta chains were read from a single sample in a study of CD8+ T cells in alopecia areata. Libraries were prepared by immunoSEQ multiplex PCR; TCRdb keeps only in-frame clonotypes and omits some of them. Here the sample spans about 210,000 clones, about three fifths being singletons. Specimen: CD4+ T cells sorted from blood, collected at week 4, from a patient treated with tofacitinib. These TCRs come from a human donor with alopecia areata. Both conserved end residues are part of each CDR3. The D gene is left open where the match is weak. Part of the rows lack a size; the others show once, few, many or a class for expanded clones.

J gene,clone size,D gene,V gene,CDR3 protein,CDR3 DNA
TRBJ2-1,few,TRBD1,TRBV30,CAWILGSGTGPNNEQFF,TGTGCCTGGATTCTCGGATCCGGGACAGGTCCCAACAATGAGCAGTTCTTC
TRBJ2-5,.,TRBD2,TRBV6-6,CASGTSGGRETQYF,TGTGCCAGCGGGACTAGCGGGGGGAGGGAGACCCAGTACTTC
TRBJ1-4,.,.,TRBV4-1,CASSPRGGGGEKLFF,TGCGCCAGCAGCCCCCGGGGAGGGGGAGGCGAAAAACTGTTTTTT
TRBJ2-1,.,.,TRBV29-1,CSVETSSLEFF,TGCAGCGTTGAAACATCTAGCTTAGAATTCTTC
TRBJ2-3,few,TRBD1,TRBV5-1,CASSLQGAADTQYF,TGCGCCAGCAGCTTGCAGGGGGCAGCAGATACGCAGTATTTT
TRBJ2-5,few,.,TRBV29-1,CSVEPRTDQETQYF,TGCAGCGTTGAACCCCGGACGGACCAAGAGACCCAGTACTTC
TRBJ1-3,.,.,TRBV30,CAWTDSGNTIYF,TGTGCCTGGACAGACTCTGGAAACACCATATATTTT
TRBJ2-5,.,.,TRBV4-2,CASSARDGQETQYF,TGTGCCAGCAGCGCTCGCGACGGCCAAGAGACCCAGTACTTC
TRBJ1-5,once,TRBD1,TRBV7-2,CASSLGENTGGPTNQPQHF,TGTGCCAGCAGCTTAGGGGAAAACACAGGGGGCCCGACCAATCAGCCCCAGCATTTT
TRBJ1-2,once,.,TRBV25-1,CASSPRFGLGYTF,TGTGCCAGCAGTCCCAGGTTTGGGCTTGGCTACACCTTC
TRBJ2-2,.,TRBD2,TRBV2,CASAERGHTGELFF,TGTGCCAGCGCTGAGCGGGGGCACACCGGGGAGCTGTTTTTT
TRBJ1-1,.,.,TRBV18,CASSSRSVPEAFF,TGTGCCAGCTCCTCACGCAGTGTCCCTGAAGCTTTCTTT
TRBJ2-1,.,TRBD1,TRBV30,CAWLTGMNEQFF,TGTGCCTGGTTGACAGGGATGAATGAGCAGTTCTTC
TRBJ2-1,.,.,TRBV7-8,CASSLRPFGGSGTYNEQFF,TGTGCCAGCAGCTTAAGGCCCTTCGGAGGTAGCGGCACGTACAATGAGCAGTTCTTC
TRBJ2-4,.,.,TRBV7-2,CASSERSGRRNIQYF,TGTGCCAGCAGCGAAAGGTCAGGGAGGAGAAACATTCAGTACTTC
TRBJ1-2,.,.,TRBV6-5,CASSYLQGNYGYTF,TGTGCCAGCAGTTACCTTCAGGGGAACTATGGCTACACCTTC
TRBJ1-2,.,.,TRBV7-2,CASSFNRAANGYTF,TGTGCCAGCAGCTTTAACAGGGCCGCTAACGGCTACACCTTC
TRBJ2-6,once,.,TRBV19,CASQVGSGANVLTF,TGTGCCAGCCAAGTGGGCTCTGGGGCCAACGTCCTGACTTTC
TRBJ2-5,few,.,TRBV29-1,CSVGRDTGETQYF,TGCAGCGTTGGGCGGGATACAGGGGAGACCCAGTACTTC
TRBJ2-3,few,TRBD2,TRBV10-2,CASSRLAGVGSPDTQYF,TGCGCCAGCAGCCGACTAGCGGGGGTGGGCTCCCCAGATACGCAGTATTTT